This TCR beta chain was recovered during a study of OX40 agonist ivuxolimab in advanced cancers. As for the study in general: The dose of intravenous ivuxolimab that patients received every 2 weeks ranged from 0.01 to 10 mg/kg. Those enrolled were about 82% male, with a mean age of around 55 years and ages from about 20 to 90. Study outcomes and limitations: The specificity for antigen of the expanded peripheral T cells was not determined. CD8+ T cells (on average) carried more expanded clones than CD4+ T cells.

The V gene lost 5 bases and the J gene lost 3 bases, with 13 bases spanning the gap. The CDR3 totals 14 residues. Looked up from germline, CDR1 is KGHSH and CDR2 is LQKENI. Some clones are missing from TCRdb's copy, which holds only in-frame ones; the method was immunoSEQ multiplex PCR. This table has about 120,000 clones, around 95% appearing once. Note on this clone: What it binds is not known.

Here the sequenced sample was CD4+ or CD8+ T cells sorted from blood, taken in a trial of the OX40 agonist ivuxolimab. The V call is TRBV18, the J call TRBJ1-1; D ambiguous. The receptor was isolated from an adult with an advanced solid tumor such as melanoma, head and neck, liver or kidney cancer. CDR3 coding DNA: TGTGCCAGCTCATACAACACGGCGGACACTGAAGCTTTCTTT. Translating gives CASSYNTADTEAFF.